These T cell receptor beta chains were read from a single sample in a study of T cell responses to AZD1222 COVID-19 vaccine. TCRdb keeps only in-frame clones here, not all; method: immunoSEQ multiplex PCR. Here the sample spans 100,000 or so clones, approximately 87% being singletons. This sample comprised peripheral blood, obtained on day 0 of AZD1222 vaccination. All receptors come from an adult in good health. The CDR3 runs from the conserved cysteine through the conserved F or W. A D gene is named only where the DNA matches it firmly.

d_call,v_call,j_call,cdr3_nt,cdr3_aa
NA,TRBV12-3/TRBV12-4,TRBJ2-7,TGTGCCAGCAGCCAAACTAGCTACGAGCAGTACTTC,CASSQTSYEQYF
NA,TRBV3-1/TRBV3-2,TRBJ1-2,TGTGCCAGCAGCCAGGGGGCCGGGGCTGGCTACACCTTC,CASSQGAGAGYTF
NA,TRBV7-8,TRBJ2-7,TGTGCCAGCAGCTCATTTCAGAACACCTACGAGCAGTACTTC,CASSSFQNTYEQYF
TRBD1,TRBV7-9,TRBJ1-6,TGTGCCAGCAGCCTGAAGACAGGGATCATGGATTCACCCCTCCACTTT,CASSLKTGIMDSPLHF
NA,TRBV29-1,TRBJ1-5,TGCAGCGTTGTTGGGGGGGCCGATCAGCCCCAGCATTTT,CSVVGGADQPQHF
TRBD1,TRBV7-3,TRBJ2-3,TGTGCCAGCAGCTTATCCAGACAGGGGAATACGCAGTATTTT,CASSLSRQGNTQYF
NA,TRBV20-1,TRBJ2-1,TGCAGTGCTATTATGAATGAGCAGTTCTTC,CSAIMNEQFF
TRBD2,TRBV19,TRBJ2-3,TGTGCCAGTAGTGCTTCTAGCGGCGCCACAGATACGCAGTATTTT,CASSASSGATDTQYF
NA,TRBV27,TRBJ1-4,TGTGCCAGCAGTTTATTGGCTGAAGGTGAAAAACTGTTTTTT,CASSLLAEGEKLFF
TRBD2,TRBV9,TRBJ2-3,TGTGCCAGGGGGAACGGACTAGCGGGCCCTGGGGGCACAGATACGCAGTATTTT,CARGNGLAGPGGTDTQYF
TRBD2,TRBV3-1/TRBV3-2,TRBJ2-3,TGTGCCAGCAACCGTGCGGGGGGTAGCACAGATACGCAGTATTTT,CASNRAGGSTDTQYF
NA,TRBV21-1,TRBJ1-5,TGTGCCAGCAGCAAAATCCGATGGGGCAATCAGCCCCAGCATTTT,CASSKIRWGNQPQHF
TRBD1,TRBV14,TRBJ1-1,TGTGCCAGCAGCCGACGCCAGGGGGCGGGCACTGAAGCTTTCTTT,CASSRRQGAGTEAFF
NA,TRBV19,TRBJ1-1,TGTGCCAGTAGTATGGGGAAAACTGAAGCTTTCTTT,CASSMGKTEAFF
NA,TRBV27,TRBJ2-7,TGTGCCAGCAGTCCCTCTTCGGGGCTGGAGCAGTACTTC,CASSPSSGLEQYF
NA,TRBV3-1/TRBV3-2,TRBJ2-7,TGTGCCAGCAGCCAACCCAGTCTTATCAGGGAGAAGCAGTACTTC,CASSQPSLIREKQYF
NA,TRBV2,TRBJ2-3,TGTGCCAGCAGTGATGGAGGGATGGGCACAGATACGCAGTATTTT,CASSDGGMGTDTQYF
TRBD1,TRBV4-2,TRBJ1-2,TGTGCCAGCAGCCAGGGGACAGGGAACAACTATGGCTACACCTTC,CASSQGTGNNYGYTF